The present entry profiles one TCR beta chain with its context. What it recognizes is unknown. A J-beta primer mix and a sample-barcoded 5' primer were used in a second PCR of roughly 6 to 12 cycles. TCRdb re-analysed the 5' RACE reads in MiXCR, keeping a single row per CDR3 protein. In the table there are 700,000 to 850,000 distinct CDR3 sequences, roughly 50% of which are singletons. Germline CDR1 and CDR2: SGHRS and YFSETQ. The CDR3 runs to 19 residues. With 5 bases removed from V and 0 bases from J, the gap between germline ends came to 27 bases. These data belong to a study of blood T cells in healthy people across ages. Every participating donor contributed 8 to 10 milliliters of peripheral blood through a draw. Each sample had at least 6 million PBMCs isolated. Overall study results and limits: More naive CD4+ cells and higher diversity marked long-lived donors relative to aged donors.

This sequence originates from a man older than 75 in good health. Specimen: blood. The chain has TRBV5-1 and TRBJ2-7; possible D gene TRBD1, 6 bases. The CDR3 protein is CASSSRQAPSGRHSYEQYF. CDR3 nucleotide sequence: TGCGCCAGCAGTTCTAGACAGGCACCGAGCGGTCGCCACTCCTACGAGCAGTACTTC.